Listed below are T cell receptor beta chains from one sample, sequenced in a study of blood T cell repertoires in COVID-19. The protocol was immunoSEQ multiplex PCR, while the TCRdb copy is restricted to in-frame clones and leaves out a portion. This sample has 130,000 or so clones, with roughly 90% found just once. Sequenced input: peripheral blood. Receptor source: a man aged 50-60 years with active or convalescent COVID-19. The CDR3 runs from the conserved cysteine through the conserved F or W. A D gene is named only where the DNA matches it firmly. Rows may omit the clone size; those that give it use once, few, many or a size class.

size: few
J: TRBJ2-3
D: TRBD1
V: TRBV11-3
DNA: TGTGCCAGCAGCTTTTCCGGGACAGGGGTACTCACAGATACGCAGTATTTT
CDR3: CASSFSGTGVLTDTQYF

size: NA
J: TRBJ2-3
D: NA
V: TRBV30
DNA: TGTGCCTGGAGGGTCGTGGCAACAGATACGCAGTATTTT
CDR3: CAWRVVATDTQYF

size: once
J: TRBJ2-6
D: NA
V: TRBV2
DNA: TGTGCCAGCAGTGAGAGGGGGAGAGGGGCCAACGTCCTGACTTTC
CDR3: CASSERGRGANVLTF

size: NA
J: TRBJ2-1
D: NA
V: TRBV6-5
DNA: TGTGCCAGCAGTTCTCGAGTGACTACCTACAATGAGCAGTTCTTC
CDR3: CASSSRVTTYNEQFF

size: NA
J: TRBJ1-1
D: NA
V: TRBV3-1/TRBV3-2
DNA: TGTGCCAGCAGCCAAGGCGGAAAAGGAGGACGGCTGAACACTGAAGCTTTCTTT
CDR3: CASSQGGKGGRLNTEAFF

size: NA
J: TRBJ1-5
D: NA
V: TRBV7-2
DNA: TGTGCCAGCAGCTTATCTTTCGGGGTTGCTCAGCCCCAGCATTTT
CDR3: CASSLSFGVAQPQHF

size: NA
J: TRBJ1-1
D: TRBD1
V: TRBV29-1
DNA: TGCAGCGTTGCTGGGACAGGGGTATACACTGAAGCTTTCTTT
CDR3: CSVAGTGVYTEAFF

size: NA
J: TRBJ2-3
D: TRBD1
V: TRBV5-1
DNA: TGCGCCAGCAGCTTTGACAGGGGAAGCACAGATACGCAGTATTTT
CDR3: CASSFDRGSTDTQYF

size: once
J: TRBJ2-7
D: TRBD1
V: TRBV28
DNA: TGTGCCAGCAGTTTAAACCTCGGGACAGGGTCCCACGAGCAGTACTTC
CDR3: CASSLNLGTGSHEQYF

size: NA
J: TRBJ2-3
D: TRBD1
V: TRBV7-2
DNA: TGTGCCAGCAGCTTAGTCTACAGGGGATCAGATACGCAGTATTTT
CDR3: CASSLVYRGSDTQYF

size: once
J: TRBJ1-3
D: NA
V: TRBV12-2
DNA: TGTGCAAGTCGCTTAAGAACAGGGGAGAGAAACACCATATATTTT
CDR3: CASRLRTGERNTIYF

size: NA
J: TRBJ2-3
D: NA
V: TRBV24-1
DNA: TGTGCCACCAGTGATCCCGGGACGCCAGGGGTCGATACGCAGTATTTT
CDR3: CATSDPGTPGVDTQYF

size: NA
J: TRBJ2-1
D: TRBD2
V: TRBV28
DNA: TGTGCCAGCAGCCGAAGCGGGAGCAATGAGCAGTTCTTC
CDR3: CASSRSGSNEQFF

size: NA
J: TRBJ1-1
D: TRBD1
V: TRBV5-1
DNA: TGCGCCAGCAGCCCCGGGACAGGGTCCGGGAAAGTGAACACTGAAGCTTTCTTT
CDR3: CASSPGTGSGKVNTEAFF

size: NA
J: TRBJ2-7
D: NA
V: TRBV6-5
DNA: TGTGCCAGCAGACCCGGGAGGACAGGGTACAACGAGCAGTACTTC
CDR3: CASRPGRTGYNEQYF

size: NA
J: TRBJ1-1
D: TRBD1
V: TRBV5-1
DNA: TGCGCCAGCAGCCGAACCGGACAGGGCTTTCAACCCACTGAAGCTTTCTTT
CDR3: CASSRTGQGFQPTEAFF

size: NA
J: TRBJ2-2
D: NA
V: TRBV7-9
DNA: TGTGCCAGCAGCTTAGGTGGGACAACGAACACCGGGGAGCTGTTTTTT
CDR3: CASSLGGTTNTGELFF

size: NA
J: TRBJ2-7
D: NA
V: TRBV6-5
DNA: TGTGCCAGCAGGAATGACAGAAGCGCCTACGAGCAGTACTTC
CDR3: CASRNDRSAYEQYF

size: NA
J: TRBJ2-7
D: NA
V: TRBV30
DNA: TGTGCCTGGAGTGGTGAGTACGAGCAGTACTTC
CDR3: CAWSGEYEQYF

size: NA
J: TRBJ1-4
D: NA
V: TRBV6-5
DNA: TGTGCCACCGCACAGGGTTTTGGAACTAATGAAAAACTGTTTTTT
CDR3: CATAQGFGTNEKLFF

size: once
J: TRBJ2-5
D: NA
V: TRBV28
DNA: TGTGCCAGCAGTCCGACGGACAGAAGGGAGACCCAGTACTTC
CDR3: CASSPTDRRETQYF

size: NA
J: TRBJ1-3
D: TRBD1
V: TRBV6-5
DNA: TGTGCCGGAGAGGACAGGAACTCTGGAAACACCATATATTTT
CDR3: CAGEDRNSGNTIYF

size: once
J: TRBJ2-3
D: TRBD1
V: TRBV3-1/TRBV3-2
DNA: TGTGCCAGCAGCCAAGAGACGAGGGGGCTCTCCTTCCACACGCAGTATTTT
CDR3: CASSQETRGLSFHTQYF

size: NA
J: TRBJ2-3
D: TRBD1
V: TRBV5-1
DNA: TGCGCCAGCACCCTAAGGGACAGAAGCACAGATACGCAGTATTTT
CDR3: CASTLRDRSTDTQYF

size: NA
J: TRBJ1-6
D: NA
V: TRBV27
DNA: TGTGCCAGCCGCGGCGGATCCCACAGGGTAGGGTTATTTTCACCCCTCCACTTT
CDR3: CASRGGSHRVGLFSPLHF

size: NA
J: TRBJ2-1
D: TRBD2
V: TRBV18
DNA: TGTGCCAGCTCGCCTTGGGAGGGAAACAATGAGCAGTTCTTC
CDR3: CASSPWEGNNEQFF